Listed below are T cell receptor beta chains from one sample, sequenced in a study of blood T cell repertoires in COVID-19. Assay used: immunoSEQ multiplex PCR; TCRdb lists only in-frame clones, some missing. The table includes approximately 400,000 clones, 81% detected once. Sequencing input: peripheral blood. These TCRs come from a human donor with acute or convalescent COVID-19. The donor label of this sample is uncertain. The CDR3 runs from the conserved cysteine through the conserved F or W. Each record gives: clone size, D gene, J gene, V gene, CDR3 DNA, CDR3 protein. The D gene is left open where the match is weak. Size is stated for part of the rows, as once, few or many counts, or as a class when the clone is expanded.

clone_size: NA; d_call: NA; j_call: TRBJ1-6; v_call: TRBV5-1; cdr3_nt: TGCGCCAGCAGCTTGAATGGGGGGAATTCACCCCTCCACTTT; cdr3_aa: CASSLNGGNSPLHF
clone_size: NA; d_call: TRBD2; j_call: TRBJ2-1; v_call: TRBV6-5; cdr3_nt: TGTGCCAGCAGTTACTCACGACGGACTAGCGATAATGAGCAGTTCTTC; cdr3_aa: CASSYSRRTSDNEQFF
clone_size: NA; d_call: NA; j_call: TRBJ2-7; v_call: TRBV15; cdr3_nt: TGTGCCACCAGGGGGGCTGCGGACTACGAGCAGTACTTC; cdr3_aa: CATRGAADYEQYF
clone_size: few; d_call: NA; j_call: TRBJ2-2; v_call: TRBV18; cdr3_nt: TGTGCCAGCTCACCAGGGACATCCAACACCGGGGAGCTGTTTTTT; cdr3_aa: CASSPGTSNTGELFF
clone_size: NA; d_call: NA; j_call: TRBJ1-2; v_call: TRBV24-1; cdr3_nt: TGTGCCACCAGTTCTGGCAGGGCCCCCTATGGCTACACCTTC; cdr3_aa: CATSSGRAPYGYTF
clone_size: NA; d_call: NA; j_call: TRBJ1-6; v_call: TRBV18; cdr3_nt: TGTGCCAGCTCCCGGGACACTAATTCACCCCTCCACTTT; cdr3_aa: CASSRDTNSPLHF
clone_size: NA; d_call: NA; j_call: TRBJ1-5; v_call: TRBV28; cdr3_nt: TGTGCCAGCAGTTCCCCGCCCCAGGGTTTGGGCAATCAGCCCCAGCATTTT; cdr3_aa: CASSSPPQGLGNQPQHF
clone_size: NA; d_call: NA; j_call: TRBJ1-5; v_call: TRBV6-7; cdr3_nt: TGTGCCAGCAGTTACTGCCCCGACAAGACCTTTTGCAATCAGCCCCAGCATTTT; cdr3_aa: CASSYCPDKTFCNQPQHF
clone_size: NA; d_call: TRBD1; j_call: TRBJ2-7; v_call: TRBV18; cdr3_nt: TGTGCCAGCTCACCTCCCGACAGGGACTACGAGCAGTACTTC; cdr3_aa: CASSPPDRDYEQYF
clone_size: NA; d_call: NA; j_call: TRBJ1-6; v_call: TRBV5-6; cdr3_nt: TGTGCCAGCAGCGCCCAGCGGGATTCACCCCTCCACTTT; cdr3_aa: CASSAQRDSPLHF
clone_size: NA; d_call: NA; j_call: TRBJ1-6; v_call: TRBV2; cdr3_nt: TGTGCCAGCAGGGGGGGTTCCTATAATTCACCCCTCCACTTT; cdr3_aa: CASRGGSYNSPLHF
clone_size: NA; d_call: NA; j_call: TRBJ1-3; v_call: TRBV25-1; cdr3_nt: TGTGCCAGCAGTGAATTCGCAGGGGCTGGAAACACCATATATTTT; cdr3_aa: CASSEFAGAGNTIYF
clone_size: NA; d_call: NA; j_call: TRBJ2-1; v_call: TRBV19; cdr3_nt: TGTGCCTCCCAAGGGGATCGGAATGAGCAGTTCTTC; cdr3_aa: CASQGDRNEQFF
clone_size: NA; d_call: TRBD1; j_call: TRBJ1-6; v_call: TRBV6-1; cdr3_nt: TGTGCCAGCAGTGAATTAAGACAGGGTCGGTCACCCCTCCACTTT; cdr3_aa: CASSELRQGRSPLHF
clone_size: once; d_call: NA; j_call: TRBJ2-3; v_call: TRBV5-1; cdr3_nt: TGCGCCAGCAGCTTGTCCCAGGGGCAAGATACGCAGTATTTT; cdr3_aa: CASSLSQGQDTQYF
clone_size: NA; d_call: TRBD1; j_call: TRBJ1-5; v_call: TRBV5-1; cdr3_nt: TGCGCCAGCAGCTTGGCCGGGACAGGGGATCAGCCCCAGCATTTT; cdr3_aa: CASSLAGTGDQPQHF
clone_size: once; d_call: NA; j_call: TRBJ2-4; v_call: TRBV28; cdr3_nt: TGTGCCAGCAGTCTCCCCCTGACAGTAGCCAAAAACATTCAGTACTTC; cdr3_aa: CASSLPLTVAKNIQYF
clone_size: NA; d_call: NA; j_call: TRBJ2-3; v_call: TRBV5-1; cdr3_nt: TGCGCCAGCAGCTTCCAAGATGCCCCGGGAGATACGCAGTATTTT; cdr3_aa: CASSFQDAPGDTQYF
clone_size: NA; d_call: TRBD2; j_call: TRBJ2-1; v_call: TRBV6-4; cdr3_nt: TGTGCCAGCAGTGAGCGGCTAGCGGCGTACAATGAGCAGTTCTTC; cdr3_aa: CASSERLAAYNEQFF
clone_size: NA; d_call: NA; j_call: TRBJ2-1; v_call: TRBV6-1; cdr3_nt: TGTGCCAGCAGTGAAGCGGGGGGGGCCTTCTCCTACAATGAGCAGTTCTTC; cdr3_aa: CASSEAGGAFSYNEQFF
clone_size: NA; d_call: NA; j_call: TRBJ2-1; v_call: TRBV3-1/TRBV3-2; cdr3_nt: TGTGCCAGCAGCCAGAGTAGCCCCTACAATGAGCAGTTCTTC; cdr3_aa: CASSQSSPYNEQFF
clone_size: few; d_call: NA; j_call: TRBJ2-1; v_call: TRBV7-2; cdr3_nt: TGTGCCAGCAGCTCAGGGGTGACGGTCCCCAATGAGCAGTTCTTC; cdr3_aa: CASSSGVTVPNEQFF
clone_size: NA; d_call: TRBD2; j_call: TRBJ2-2; v_call: TRBV7-2; cdr3_nt: TGTGCCAGCAGCCCTTTTAGCGGGGGGGCCCTTACCGGGGAGCTGTTTTTT; cdr3_aa: CASSPFSGGALTGELFF
clone_size: few; d_call: NA; j_call: TRBJ1-1; v_call: TRBV19; cdr3_nt: TGTGCCAGTACCCAATTGAGTGGTGCCACTGAAGCTTTCTTT; cdr3_aa: CASTQLSGATEAFF
clone_size: NA; d_call: NA; j_call: TRBJ2-7; v_call: TRBV6-5; cdr3_nt: TGTGCCAGCAGTTATGATCTGCGGAGGAGCTCCTACGAGCAGTACTTC; cdr3_aa: CASSYDLRRSSYEQYF
clone_size: NA; d_call: TRBD1; j_call: TRBJ1-1; v_call: TRBV5-1; cdr3_nt: TGCGCCAGCAGCTTGGCGGGACAGACCACTGAAGCTTTCTTT; cdr3_aa: CASSLAGQTTEAFF
clone_size: once; d_call: TRBD2; j_call: TRBJ2-7; v_call: TRBV6-2/TRBV6-3; cdr3_nt: TGTGCCAGCAGTTACGTAGCGGGAGGGCCCTACGAGCAGTACTTC; cdr3_aa: CASSYVAGGPYEQYF
clone_size: NA; d_call: TRBD2; j_call: TRBJ2-7; v_call: TRBV7-9; cdr3_nt: TGTGCCAGCAGCTTAGTAGGCATGCGGGGGGTCGACGAGCAGTACTTC; cdr3_aa: CASSLVGMRGVDEQYF
clone_size: NA; d_call: NA; j_call: TRBJ1-1; v_call: TRBV7-9; cdr3_nt: TGTGCCAGCAGCTACCTAGGGGCAAGGGCTGAAGCTTTCTTT; cdr3_aa: CASSYLGARAEAFF
clone_size: NA; d_call: TRBD2; j_call: TRBJ2-4; v_call: TRBV5-1; cdr3_nt: TGCGCCAGCTCCCCACTAGCGGACACTAAAAACATTCAGTACTTC; cdr3_aa: CASSPLADTKNIQYF
clone_size: NA; d_call: NA; j_call: TRBJ1-1; v_call: TRBV29-1; cdr3_nt: TGCAGCGTTGAGGGGAGACTGAACACTGAAGCTTTCTTT; cdr3_aa: CSVEGRLNTEAFF
clone_size: NA; d_call: NA; j_call: TRBJ2-1; v_call: TRBV4-2; cdr3_nt: TGTGCCAGCACCGAACGGGTAAGCGAGGGTGATGAGCAGTTCTTC; cdr3_aa: CASTERVSEGDEQFF
clone_size: NA; d_call: NA; j_call: TRBJ1-5; v_call: TRBV29-1; cdr3_nt: TGCAGCGTTGAGTTCAGTTCCAATCAGCCCCAGCATTTT; cdr3_aa: CSVEFSSNQPQHF
clone_size: NA; d_call: TRBD1; j_call: TRBJ1-6; v_call: TRBV18; cdr3_nt: TGTGCCAGCTCCCGGGACAGGGATAATTCACCCCTCCACTTT; cdr3_aa: CASSRDRDNSPLHF
clone_size: NA; d_call: TRBD1; j_call: TRBJ1-1; v_call: TRBV7-9; cdr3_nt: TGTGCCAGCAGCTTAGCGCAACTCAGGACAGGGGGGGCTTTCTTT; cdr3_aa: CASSLAQLRTGGAFF
clone_size: NA; d_call: TRBD2; j_call: TRBJ2-4; v_call: TRBV27; cdr3_nt: TGTGCCAGCAGTTTATTGCCTAGAACAGCGGGGGGGAAAAACATTCAGTACTTC; cdr3_aa: CASSLLPRTAGGKNIQYF
clone_size: NA; d_call: NA; j_call: TRBJ1-1; v_call: TRBV30; cdr3_nt: TGTGCCTGGACAATCCGAGCGGGGGGGACGGCGAACACTGAAGCTTTCTTT; cdr3_aa: CAWTIRAGGTANTEAFF
clone_size: NA; d_call: NA; j_call: TRBJ1-2; v_call: TRBV28; cdr3_nt: TGTGCCAGCAGGGTGACAGGCCAATATGGCTACACCTTC; cdr3_aa: CASRVTGQYGYTF
clone_size: NA; d_call: NA; j_call: TRBJ1-5; v_call: TRBV6-5; cdr3_nt: TGTGCCAGCAGCCCGGGGAACGGCCCCAATCAGCCCCAGCATTTT; cdr3_aa: CASSPGNGPNQPQHF
clone_size: NA; d_call: TRBD1; j_call: TRBJ2-7; v_call: TRBV11-3; cdr3_nt: TGTGCCAGCAGCTTAGACCCTGACCGGGACAGGCTCTACGAGCAGTACTTC; cdr3_aa: CASSLDPDRDRLYEQYF
clone_size: NA; d_call: NA; j_call: TRBJ2-3; v_call: TRBV9; cdr3_nt: TGTGCCAGCAGCGTTATTCCGGCAGATACGCAGTATTTT; cdr3_aa: CASSVIPADTQYF
clone_size: NA; d_call: NA; j_call: TRBJ2-2; v_call: TRBV5-1; cdr3_nt: TGCGCCAGCAGCCTCTGGACAGTAACCGGGGAGCTGTTTTTT; cdr3_aa: CASSLWTVTGELFF